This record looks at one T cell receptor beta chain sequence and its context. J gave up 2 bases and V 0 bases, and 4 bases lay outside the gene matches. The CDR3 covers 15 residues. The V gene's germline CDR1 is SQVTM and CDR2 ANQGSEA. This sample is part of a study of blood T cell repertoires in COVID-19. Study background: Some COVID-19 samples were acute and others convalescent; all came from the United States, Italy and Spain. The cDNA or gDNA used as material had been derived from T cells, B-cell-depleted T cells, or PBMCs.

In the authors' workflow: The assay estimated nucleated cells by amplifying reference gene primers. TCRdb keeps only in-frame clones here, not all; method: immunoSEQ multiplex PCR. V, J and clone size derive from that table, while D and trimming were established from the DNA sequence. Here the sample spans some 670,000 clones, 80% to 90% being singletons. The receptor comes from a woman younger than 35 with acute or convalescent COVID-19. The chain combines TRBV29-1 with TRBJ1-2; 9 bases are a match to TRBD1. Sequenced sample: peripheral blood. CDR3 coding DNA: TGCAGCGTTGAAGATCTAACAGGGGGCAACTATGGCTACACCTTC. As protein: CSVEDLTGGNYGYTF.